This T cell receptor beta chain originates from a study of T cells in Graves' hyperthyroidism and ophthalmopathy. This clonotype showed up many times. Diagnosing involved the use of clinical symptoms, serum thyroxine and TRAb, thyroid ultrasound and orbital computed tomography. RNA transcripts yielded amplified TCR beta CDR3 regions. In the first-round RT-PCR of the TCR CDR3, the HTBI primer set was used. TCRdb independently ran MiXCR on the multiplex PCR reads; one entry per CDR3 protein. The sample lists approximately 480,000 distinct CDR3 sequences; 20% to 25% were seen once. This CDR3 has 16 amino acids. V was trimmed by 2 bases and J by 0 bases, leaving 13 bases between them. Germline CDR1 reads MNHEY; CDR2 reads SMNVEV (reference sequence).

What was sequenced was blood. The sequence derives from a man aged 18 to 29 with Graves' hyperthyroidism. The chain is built from TRBV27 and TRBJ1-1, with D perhaps TRBD1 (5 bases). The CDR3: CASSLGGGSLNTEAFF. The DNA for the CDR3 is TGTGCCAGCAGTTTAGGGGGGGGGTCCCTGAACACTGAAGCTTTCTTT.